This T cell receptor (beta chain) derives from a study of vaccination and CD4 T cells after COVID-19. For the study at large: Stimuli were overlapping spike peptide pools of SARS-CoV-2 and three common cold coronaviruses (HCoV-NL63, HCoV-OC43, HCoV-229E).

In this sample, this clonotype turned up a few times. Its specificity is unknown. Sample treatment: roughly 10-day PBMC culture with coronavirus spike peptide pools or control peptides (ViraFEST assay). The assay that was used to sequence DNA from cultured CD4+ T cells was the Oncomine TCR Beta short-read assay. Cultured CD4+ T cells yielded the extracted genomic DNA. TCRdb reanalysed the PCR reads using MiXCR and keeps one entry per CDR3 protein. The sample lists around 16,000 distinct CDR3 sequences, about three quarters seen once, with approximately 4.2% in the top ten. Study results and caveats: Rising from around 20 to 38, the median of SARS-CoV-2-reactive clonotypes did not change significantly. The appearance of a median approximately 84% of reactive clones in convalescent patients occurred only post-vaccination.

This TCR was sampled from a human donor who had recovered from COVID-19. The specimen was CD4+ T cells from blood, cultured in vitro.

Here the CDR3 reads CASRLMNTEAFF. DNA for the CDR3: TGTGCCAGCAGACTTATGAACACTGAAGCTTTCTTT. The V call is TRBV6-1, the J call TRBJ1-1; D gene uncertain. Germline loops: CDR1 MNHNS, CDR2 SASEGT. Between the trimmed V and J ends, which lost 6 bases and 0 bases, there was a span of 5 bases. This CDR3 region has 12 residues.